Below, one T cell receptor beta chain is given with its context. Its specificity is not known. TCR beta CDR3 region amplification was performed from RNA transcripts. Researchers ran a first-round RT-PCR on the TCR CDR3 using the HTBI primer set. TCRdb independently ran MiXCR on the multiplex PCR reads; one entry per CDR3 protein. There are about 560,000 distinct CDR3 sequences in the sample; 46% occur only once, and nearly 8.5% lies in the top ten. The entry originates in a study of T cells in Graves' hyperthyroidism and ophthalmopathy. CDR1 and CDR2 from the germline V gene are SGHTA and FQGNSA. This CDR3 has 13 residues. Between the trimmed V and J ends, which lost 5 bases and 6 bases, there was a span of 13 bases. Uncontrolled infections, other autoimmune diseases, pregnancy or lactation led to exclusion of patients. Thyroid ultrasound and orbital computed tomography, with clinical symptoms and serum thyroxine and TRAb, informed diagnoses.

Whole-study findings and limits: Blood also carried most thyroid clonotypes expanded above 0.001. Ophthalmopathy and stable hyperthyroidism were told apart by a 13 V-J model.

Material for sequencing was peripheral blood or thyroid tissue (not recorded which). The chain joins TRBV7-2 to TRBJ1-1; D gene uncertain. The sequence derives from a woman aged 18 to 35 with Graves' hyperthyroidism. The DNA for the CDR3 is TGTGCCAGCAGCCCATTTGGGCCCCCTGAAGCTTTCTTT. It yields the protein CASSPFGPPEAFF.